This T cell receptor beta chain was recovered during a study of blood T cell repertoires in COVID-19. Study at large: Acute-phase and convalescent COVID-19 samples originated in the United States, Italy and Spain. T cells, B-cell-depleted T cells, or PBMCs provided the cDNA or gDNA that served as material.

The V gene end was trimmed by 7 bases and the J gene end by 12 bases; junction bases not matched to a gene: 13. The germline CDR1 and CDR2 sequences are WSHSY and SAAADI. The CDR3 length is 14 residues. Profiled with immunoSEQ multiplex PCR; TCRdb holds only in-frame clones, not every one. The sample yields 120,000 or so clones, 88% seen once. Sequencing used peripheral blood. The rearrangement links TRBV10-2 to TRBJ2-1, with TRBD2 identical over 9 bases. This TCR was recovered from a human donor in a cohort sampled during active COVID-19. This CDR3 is CASTPGTSRVGQFF. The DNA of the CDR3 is TGCGCCAGCACCCCAGGGACTAGCCGGGTCGGGCAGTTCTTC.